Shown below are 14 T cell receptor beta chains from a single sample sequenced in a study of shared clonotypes between healthy human individuals (dated by TCRdb to 2018 to 2021). Library preparation used the immunoSEQ multiplex PCR assay. Held by TCRdb, this immuneACCESS table contains in-frame sequences only and omits some clones. Under half of the omission traces to an unresolved V gene where checked; the cause of the rest is unknown. This sample lists approximately 2.3 million clones; over 90% were detected once. The ten largest make up roughly 0.36% of the sample. Input material: naive CD4+ T cells from PBMCs. The sample's cell subset or site, from its label and the paper: CD45RA+ positively selected. Receptor source: a man between 18 and 29 years old in good health. Some clones in this sample may be carry-over from other donors' samples.

V and J are TRBV9 and TRBJ1-2, with 8 bases lining up with TRBD1. CDR3 length equals 15 residues. The trim removed 3 bases at V and 8 bases at J, leaving 12 bases unmatched. Germline CDR1 reads SGDLS; CDR2 reads YYNGEE. The CDR3 loop is CASSGLNRGGNGYTF. The CDR3 region has the DNA TGTGCCAGCAGCGGACTGAACAGGGGGGGAAACGGCTACACCTTC.

The chain carries TRBV28 and TRBJ2-7; D assignment may be TRBD1 or TRBD2 (6 bases each). Trimming took off 7 bases at V and 3 bases at J, with 16 bases between the two ends. The CDR3 length is 14 residues. Germline lookup yields CDR1 MDHEN and CDR2 SYDVKM. CDR3 DNA: TGTGCCAGCAAGGGGGGCAGGGAGGACTACGAGCAGTACTTC. This encodes CASKGGREDYEQYF.

This sequence joins TRBV5-1 and TRBJ2-1, with 9 bases fitting TRBD2. The trim removed 0 bases at V and 4 bases at J, leaving 8 bases unmatched. The CDR3 extends over 17 amino acids. CDR1 and CDR2 from the germline V gene are SGHRS and YFSETQ. For the CDR3, the DNA is TGCGCCAGCAGCTTGGTTACGGGGCTAGCGGGATACAATGAGCAGTTCTTC. As protein: CASSLVTGLAGYNEQFF.

This clone was found once. The same CDR3 can be traced to other DNA sequences in this sample. The chain employs TRBV28 and TRBJ2-1; D possibly uses TRBD1 or TRBD2 (5 bases each). The V and J ends lost 2 bases and 6 bases respectively, with 11 bases between them. The CDR3 totals 14 residues. From germline, CDR1 is MDHEN and CDR2 SYDVKM. The CDR3 sequence is CASSLGGARNEQFF. CDR3 in DNA: TGTGCCAGCAGTTTAGGGGGAGCACGCAATGAGCAGTTCTTC.

A word on this clone: The junction departs from the called germline gene at one end, perhaps through a read error. This chain joins TRBV4-1 and TRBJ1-2; TRBD1 aligns across 10 bases. CDR1 is MGHRA, CDR2 YSYEKL, per germline. CDR3 length: 14 residues. The CDR3 bases are TGCGCCAGCAGTCGTCTTCCGGGACAGGGGCGAAGCTACTTC. Its protein is CASSRLPGQGRSYF.

CDR3 nucleotide sequence: TGTGCCACCAGCAGGGACAGGGGTACCCTAGCCAAAAACATTCAGTACTTC. Amino acids: CATSRDRGTLAKNIQYF. The chain employs TRBV15 and TRBJ2-4; TRBD1 aligns across 9 bases. V lost 3 bases to trimming and J lost 0 bases; unmatched junction nucleotides: 6. Germline CDR1 reads LNHNV; CDR2 reads YYDKDF (reference sequence). There are 17 residues in the CDR3.

The V gene is TRBV27, the J gene TRBJ2-3, with 8 bases that match TRBD1. V dropped 6 bases and J dropped 3; count of bases not matched to a gene: 8. The CDR3 has 15 amino acids. The germline V gene has CDR1 MNHEY and CDR2 SMNVEV (reference sequence). CDR3 DNA: TGTGCCAGCAGATCACCCCGGACAGGGACAGATACGCAGTATTTT. Protein: CASRSPRTGTDTQYF.

In regard to this clone: At one end the junction does not follow the germline gene, possibly because of a read error. This sequence joins TRBV7-8 and TRBJ2-7; 8 bases map to TRBD1. This CDR3 is 14 amino acids long. Germline V gives CDR1 SGHVS, CDR2 FQNEAQ. CDR3 DNA: TGTGCCAGCAGCCCCGGACAGGGAATCTACGGGCAGTACTTC. The encoded protein is CASSPGQGIYGQYF.

This clone was found once. The V call is TRBV19, the J call TRBJ1-5; a possible D gene is TRBD1 (5 bases). CDR1 is LNHDA, CDR2 SQIVND, per germline (reference sequence). This CDR3 is built from 15 residues. The V end was cut by 7 bases, the J end by 6 bases, with 19 bases between. The DNA of the CDR3 is TGTGCCAGTACCCCCAGGGAGGCCGGGGCTCAGCCCCAGCATTTT. Translated, it gives CASTPREAGAQPQHF.

This chain joins TRBV20-1 and TRBJ2-1; D remains unclear. V gave up 3 bases and J gave up 8 bases, with 5 bases separating them. The CDR3 consists of 10 residues. CDR1 DFQATT and CDR2 SNEGSKA come from the germline V gene (reference sequence). The CDR3, as DNA: TGCAGTGCTAGGCAGGATGAGCAGTTCTTC. Its protein product is CSARQDEQFF.

As DNA, the CDR3 is TGTGCCAGCAGCCAAAAAAGGGACAGGGGCCAGAGGGTAAACTATGGCTACACCTTC. It translates to CASSQKRDRGQRVNYGYTF. The chain combines TRBV7-9 with TRBJ1-2; 10 bases are a match to TRBD1. The V segment lost 5 bases and the J segment 2 bases; nucleotides outside the gene matches: 17. The CDR3 length is 19 residues. CDR1 and CDR2 (germline): SEHNR, FQNEAQ (reference sequence).

The CDR3 loop reads CAWSGQVTGELFF. CDR3 bases: TGTGCCTGGAGTGGACAGGTCACCGGGGAGCTGTTTTTT. The J gene is TRBJ2-2, the V gene TRBV30, with TRBD1 as a possible D gene (6 bases). CDR3 length: 13 amino acids. Germline loops: CDR1 GTSNPN, CDR2 SVGIG (reference sequence). V lost 1 base, J lost 4 bases, and 7 bases lay in between.

This clone has a single count. CDR3 loop: CAWMEGAKSTNYGYTF. CDR3 bases: TGTGCCTGGATGGAGGGGGCAAAATCTACTAACTATGGCTACACCTTC. V and J are TRBV30 and TRBJ1-2, with TRBD1 matching over 7 bases. Germline lookup yields CDR1 GTSNPN and CDR2 SVGIG (reference sequence). V lost 4 bases and J lost 0; bases outside the gene matches: 11. This CDR3 spans 16 amino acids.

The chain has TRBV28 and TRBJ2-5; D remains unclear. Germline CDR1 reads MDHEN; CDR2 reads SYDVKM. V lost 6 bases to trimming and J lost 4 bases, with 21 bases between them. The CDR3 has 16 amino acids. The CDR3 loop is CASRQGPLRKIETQYF. In DNA, the CDR3 is TGTGCCAGCAGACAAGGGCCCCTTAGGAAAATAGAGACCCAGTACTTC.